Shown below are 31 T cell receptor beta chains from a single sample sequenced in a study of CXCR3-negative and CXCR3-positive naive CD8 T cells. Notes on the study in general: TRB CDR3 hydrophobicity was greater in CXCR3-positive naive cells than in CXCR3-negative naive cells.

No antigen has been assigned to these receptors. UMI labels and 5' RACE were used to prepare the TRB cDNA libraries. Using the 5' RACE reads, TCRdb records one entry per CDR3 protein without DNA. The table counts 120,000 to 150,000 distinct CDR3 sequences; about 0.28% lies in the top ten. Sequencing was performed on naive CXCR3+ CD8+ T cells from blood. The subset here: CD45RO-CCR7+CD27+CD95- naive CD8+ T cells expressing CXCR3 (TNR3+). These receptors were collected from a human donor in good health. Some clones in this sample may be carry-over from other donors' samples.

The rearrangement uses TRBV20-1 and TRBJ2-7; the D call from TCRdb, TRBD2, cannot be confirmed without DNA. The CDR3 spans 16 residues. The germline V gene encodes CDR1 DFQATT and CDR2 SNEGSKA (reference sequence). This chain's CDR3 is CSARLPNLAGTYEQYF.

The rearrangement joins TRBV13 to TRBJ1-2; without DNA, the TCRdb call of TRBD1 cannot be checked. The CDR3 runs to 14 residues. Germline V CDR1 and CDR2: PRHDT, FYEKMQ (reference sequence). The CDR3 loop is CASSLRGGNYGYTF. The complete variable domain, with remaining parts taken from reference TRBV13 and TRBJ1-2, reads AAGVIQSPRHLIKEKRETATLKCYPIPRHDTVYWYQQGPGQDPQFLISFYEKMQSDKGSIPDRFSAQQFSDYHSELNMSSLELGDSALYFCASSLRGGNYGYTFGSGTRLTVV.

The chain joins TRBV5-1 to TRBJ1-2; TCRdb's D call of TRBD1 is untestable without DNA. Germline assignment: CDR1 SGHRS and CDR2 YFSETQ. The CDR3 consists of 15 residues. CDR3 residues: CASSLETPGAYGYTF.

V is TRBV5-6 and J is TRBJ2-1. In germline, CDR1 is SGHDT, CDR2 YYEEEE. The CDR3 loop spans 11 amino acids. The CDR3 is CASSFSNEQFF.

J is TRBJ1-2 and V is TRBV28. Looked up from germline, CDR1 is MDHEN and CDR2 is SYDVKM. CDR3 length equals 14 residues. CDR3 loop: CASNFAPTGYGYTF.

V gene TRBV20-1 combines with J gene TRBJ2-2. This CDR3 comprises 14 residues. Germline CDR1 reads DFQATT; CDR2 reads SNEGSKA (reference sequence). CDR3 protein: CSARAGGETGELFF.

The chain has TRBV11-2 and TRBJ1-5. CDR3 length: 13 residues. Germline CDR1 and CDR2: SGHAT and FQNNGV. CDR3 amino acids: CASSLEAYWPQHF.

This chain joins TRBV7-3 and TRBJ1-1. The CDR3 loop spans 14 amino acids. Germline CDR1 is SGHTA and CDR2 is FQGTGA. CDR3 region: CATKRDRMNTEAFF.

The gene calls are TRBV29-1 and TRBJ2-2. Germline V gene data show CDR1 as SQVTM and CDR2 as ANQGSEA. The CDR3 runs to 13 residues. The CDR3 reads CSVEVAITGELFF.

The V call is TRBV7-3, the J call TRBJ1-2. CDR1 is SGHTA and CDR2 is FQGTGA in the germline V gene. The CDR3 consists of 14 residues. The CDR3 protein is CASSLSASGYGYTF. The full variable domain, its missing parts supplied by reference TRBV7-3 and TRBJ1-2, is GAGVSQTPSNKVTEKGKYVELRCDPISGHTALYWYRQSLGQGPEFLIYFQGTGAADDSGLPNDRFFAVRPEGSVSTLKIQRTERGDSAVYLCASSLSASGYGYTFGSGTRLTVV.

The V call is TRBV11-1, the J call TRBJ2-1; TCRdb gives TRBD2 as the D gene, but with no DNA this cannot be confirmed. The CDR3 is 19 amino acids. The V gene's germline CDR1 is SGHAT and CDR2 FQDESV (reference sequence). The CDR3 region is CASSERLAGGPSAVDEQFF.

The CDR3 protein is CASSPGPTDTQYF. The rearrangement uses TRBV7-9 and TRBJ2-3; absent DNA, TCRdb's TRBD1 call cannot be checked. This CDR3 spans 13 amino acids. Germline V gene sequence: CDR1 SEHNR, CDR2 FQNEAQ (reference sequence).

This chain's CDR3 is CSVVGAGPNEQYF. The chain carries TRBV29-1 and TRBJ2-7; TCRdb outputs TRBD1, but without DNA this stays unchecked. Germline CDR1 and CDR2: SQVTM and ANQGSEA. CDR3 length equals 13 residues.

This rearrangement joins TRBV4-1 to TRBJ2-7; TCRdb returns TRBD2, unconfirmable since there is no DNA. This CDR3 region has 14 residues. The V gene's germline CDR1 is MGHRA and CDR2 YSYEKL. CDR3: CASSQLSGSGEQYF.

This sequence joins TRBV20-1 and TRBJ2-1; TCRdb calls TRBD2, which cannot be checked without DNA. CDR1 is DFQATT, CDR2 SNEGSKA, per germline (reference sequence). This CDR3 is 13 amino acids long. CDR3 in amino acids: CSARDGRNNEQFF.

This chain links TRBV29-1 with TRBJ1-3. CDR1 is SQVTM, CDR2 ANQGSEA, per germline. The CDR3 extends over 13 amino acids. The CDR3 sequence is CSVGGEAGNTIYF.

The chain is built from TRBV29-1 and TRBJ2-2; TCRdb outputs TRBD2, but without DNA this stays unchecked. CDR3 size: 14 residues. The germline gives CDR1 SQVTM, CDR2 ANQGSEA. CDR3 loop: CSVVGGEHTGELFF.

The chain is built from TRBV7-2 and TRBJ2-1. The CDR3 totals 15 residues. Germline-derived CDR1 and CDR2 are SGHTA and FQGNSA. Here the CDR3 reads CASSLTRSSYNEQFF.

CDR3: CSVGPSGDEQFF. The rearrangement uses TRBV29-1 and TRBJ2-1; TCRdb returns TRBD1, unconfirmable since there is no DNA. This CDR3 is 12 amino acids long. Germline CDR1 is SQVTM and CDR2 is ANQGSEA.

The CDR3 loop is CASSQGDYGTGDGANVLTF. The chain recombines TRBV4-1 with TRBJ2-6; TCRdb indicates TRBD1, and absent DNA this call remains unverified. This CDR3 is 19 amino acids long. Germline-derived CDR1 and CDR2 are MGHRA and YSYEKL.

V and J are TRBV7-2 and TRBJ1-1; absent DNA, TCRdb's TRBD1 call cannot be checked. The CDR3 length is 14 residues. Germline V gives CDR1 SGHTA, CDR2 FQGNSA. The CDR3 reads CASTHGTSGGEAFF.

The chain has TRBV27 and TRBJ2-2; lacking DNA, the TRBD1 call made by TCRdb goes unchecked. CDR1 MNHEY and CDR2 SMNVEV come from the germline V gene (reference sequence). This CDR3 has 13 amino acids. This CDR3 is CASTDREAGELFF.

The CDR3 loop is CASSYGTIYNEQFF. The chain links TRBV6-2 or TRBV6-3 to TRBJ2-1; TCRdb indicates TRBD2, and absent DNA this call remains unverified. Per the germline V gene, CDR1 is MNHEY and CDR2 is SVGEGT. The CDR3 extends over 14 amino acids.

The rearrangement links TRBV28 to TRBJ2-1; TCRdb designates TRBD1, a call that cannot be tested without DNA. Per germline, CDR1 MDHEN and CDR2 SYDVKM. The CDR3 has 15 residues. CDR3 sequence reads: CASTPLSSGYNEQFF.

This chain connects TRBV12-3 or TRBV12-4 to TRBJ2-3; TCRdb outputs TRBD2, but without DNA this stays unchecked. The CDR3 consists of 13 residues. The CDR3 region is CASLSGGPDTQYF.

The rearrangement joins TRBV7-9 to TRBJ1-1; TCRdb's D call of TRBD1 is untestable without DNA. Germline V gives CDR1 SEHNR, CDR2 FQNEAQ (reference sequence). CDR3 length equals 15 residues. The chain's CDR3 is CASSLLIGGPAEAFF. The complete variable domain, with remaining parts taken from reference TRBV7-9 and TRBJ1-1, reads DTGVSQNPRHKITKRGQNVTFRCDPISEHNRLYWYRQTLGQGPEFLTYFQNEAQLEKSRLLSDRFSAERPKGSFSTLEIQRTEQGDSAMYLCASSLLIGGPAEAFFGQGTRLTVV.

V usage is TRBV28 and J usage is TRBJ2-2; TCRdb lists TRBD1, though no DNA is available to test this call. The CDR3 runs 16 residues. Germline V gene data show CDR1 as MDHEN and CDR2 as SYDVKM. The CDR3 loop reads CASSLGFTGGAGELFF.

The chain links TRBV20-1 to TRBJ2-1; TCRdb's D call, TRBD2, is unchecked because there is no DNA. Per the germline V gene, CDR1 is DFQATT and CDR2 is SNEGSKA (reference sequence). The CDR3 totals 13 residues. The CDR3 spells CSALGLAGHEQFF.

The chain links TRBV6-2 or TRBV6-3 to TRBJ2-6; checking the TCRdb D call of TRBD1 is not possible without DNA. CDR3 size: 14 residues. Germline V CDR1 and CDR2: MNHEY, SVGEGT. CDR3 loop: CASSPEGESNVLTF.

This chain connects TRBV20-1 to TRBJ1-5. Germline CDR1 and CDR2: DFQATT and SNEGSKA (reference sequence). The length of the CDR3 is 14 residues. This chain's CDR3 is CSAKSWEENQPQHF.

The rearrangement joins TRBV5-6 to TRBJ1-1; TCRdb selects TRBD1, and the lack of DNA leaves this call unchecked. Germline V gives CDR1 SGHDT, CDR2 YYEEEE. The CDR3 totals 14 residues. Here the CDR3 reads CASSLEQGYTEAFF.